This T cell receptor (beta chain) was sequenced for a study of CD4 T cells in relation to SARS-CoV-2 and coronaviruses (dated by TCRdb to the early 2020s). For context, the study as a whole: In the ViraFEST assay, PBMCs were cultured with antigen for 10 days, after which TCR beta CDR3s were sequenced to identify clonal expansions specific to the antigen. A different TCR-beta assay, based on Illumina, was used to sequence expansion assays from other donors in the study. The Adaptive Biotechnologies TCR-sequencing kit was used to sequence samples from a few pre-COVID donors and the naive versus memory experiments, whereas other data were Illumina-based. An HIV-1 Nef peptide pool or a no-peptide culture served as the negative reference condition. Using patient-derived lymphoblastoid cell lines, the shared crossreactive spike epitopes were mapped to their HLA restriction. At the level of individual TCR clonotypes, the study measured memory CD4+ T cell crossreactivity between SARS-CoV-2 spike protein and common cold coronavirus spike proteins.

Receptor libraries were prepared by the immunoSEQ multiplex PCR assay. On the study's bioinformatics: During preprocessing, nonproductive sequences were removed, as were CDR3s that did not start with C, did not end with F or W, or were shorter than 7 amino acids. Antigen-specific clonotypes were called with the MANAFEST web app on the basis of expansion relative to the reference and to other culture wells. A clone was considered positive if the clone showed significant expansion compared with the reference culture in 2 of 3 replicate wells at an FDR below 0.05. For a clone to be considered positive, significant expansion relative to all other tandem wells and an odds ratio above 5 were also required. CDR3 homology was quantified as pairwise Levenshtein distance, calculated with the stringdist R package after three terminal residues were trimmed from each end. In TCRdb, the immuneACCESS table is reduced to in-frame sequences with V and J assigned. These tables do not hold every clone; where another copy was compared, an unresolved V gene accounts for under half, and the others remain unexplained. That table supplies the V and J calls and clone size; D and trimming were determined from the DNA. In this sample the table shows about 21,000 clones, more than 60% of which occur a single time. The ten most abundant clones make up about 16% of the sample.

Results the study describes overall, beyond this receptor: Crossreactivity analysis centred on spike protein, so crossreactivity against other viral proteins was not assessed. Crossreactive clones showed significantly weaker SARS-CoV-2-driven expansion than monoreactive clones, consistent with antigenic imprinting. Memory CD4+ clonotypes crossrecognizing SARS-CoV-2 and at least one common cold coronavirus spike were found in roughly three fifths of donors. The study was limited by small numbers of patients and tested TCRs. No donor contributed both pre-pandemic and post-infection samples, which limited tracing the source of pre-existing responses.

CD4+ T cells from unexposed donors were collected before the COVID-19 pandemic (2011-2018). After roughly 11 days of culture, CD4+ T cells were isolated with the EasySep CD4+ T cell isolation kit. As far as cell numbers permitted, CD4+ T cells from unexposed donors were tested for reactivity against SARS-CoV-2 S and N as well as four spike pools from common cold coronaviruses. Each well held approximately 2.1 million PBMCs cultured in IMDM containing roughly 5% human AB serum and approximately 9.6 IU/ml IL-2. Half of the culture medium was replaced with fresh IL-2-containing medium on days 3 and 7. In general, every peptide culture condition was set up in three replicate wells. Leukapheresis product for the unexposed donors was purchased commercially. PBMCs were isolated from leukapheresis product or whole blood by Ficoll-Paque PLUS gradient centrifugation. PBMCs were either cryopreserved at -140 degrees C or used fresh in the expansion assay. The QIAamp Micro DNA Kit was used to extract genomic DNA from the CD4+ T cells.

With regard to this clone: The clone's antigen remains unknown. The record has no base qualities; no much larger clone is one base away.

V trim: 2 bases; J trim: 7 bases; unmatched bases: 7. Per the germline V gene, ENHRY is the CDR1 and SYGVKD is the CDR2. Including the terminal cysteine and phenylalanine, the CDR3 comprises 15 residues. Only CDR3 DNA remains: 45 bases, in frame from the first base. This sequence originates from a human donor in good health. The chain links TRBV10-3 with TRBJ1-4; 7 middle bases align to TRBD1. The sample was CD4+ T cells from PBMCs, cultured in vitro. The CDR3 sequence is CAISEPRQGVEKLFF. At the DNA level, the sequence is TGTGCCATCAGTGAGCCCCGACAGGGTGTTGAAAAACTGTTTTTT.